In its sample, the clone carrying this TCR beta chain was seen many times. This sample was included in a study of CD8+CD57+ T cells in acquired aplastic anemia. The CDR3 totals 16 residues. V lost 3 bases to trimming and J lost 8 bases; unmatched junction nucleotides: 7. Germline V gene sequence: CDR1 SGDLS, CDR2 YYNGEE. Researchers used genomic DNA as the template to profile TCR beta VDJ and CDR3. MiXCR was run by TCRdb on the reads, yielding one entry per CDR3 protein. The profile shows about 190,000 distinct CDR3 sequences, 54% of them singletons. The sequence was collected from a human donor in good health, serving as a control. This rearrangement joins TRBV9 to TRBJ2-1; 14 bases line up with TRBD2. Sequenced: sorted CD4+, CD8+, or CD8+CD57+ T cells (not recorded which) from PBMCs. The CDR3 DNA reads as TGTGCCAGCAGCGCCAAGACTAGCGGGGGGGCACATGAGCAGTTCTTC. Protein: CASSAKTSGGAHEQFF.